This TCR beta chain was identified in a study of shared clonotypes between healthy human individuals. Replicate PCRs from sorted subsets contained 200 ng DNA, which is 29,000 or so T cell genomes. Per the authors' pipeline: From ImmunoSEQ came sequences covering only the junction and carrying no quality scores, so filtering differed. Profiling relied on immunoSEQ multiplex PCR, and the TCRdb table lists in-frame clones only, not all of them. The D gene and trimming were derived from the DNA, and the V and J assignments and clone size from that table. The sample has more than 2 million clones; approximately 92% are singletons. CD8 cells classed as naive were CD45RO-negative and positively selected for CCR7, excluding terminally differentiated effector memory CD45RA+ cells. The CDR3 is made up of 13 amino acids. Germline V gene lookup returns CDR1 MNHEY and CDR2 SMNVEV (reference sequence). Trimming removed 6 bases from V and 6 bases from J, with 12 bases in between.

Notes on this clone: As yet, its antigen is unknown.

Study observations and caveats: Sharing across four donors was highest in naive CD4 (roughly 5%) and lowest in memory CD8 (roughly 0.4%).

The sequence derives from a man between 18 and 29 years old in good health. Some clones in this sample may be carry-over from other donors' samples. The chain carries TRBV27 and TRBJ2-1; maybe TRBD2 (7 bases). Sequencing was performed on naive CD8+ T cells from PBMCs. CDR3 in amino acids: CASRMRGGNEQFF. The CDR3 region has the DNA TGTGCCAGCAGGATGAGGGGGGGCAATGAGCAGTTCTTC.